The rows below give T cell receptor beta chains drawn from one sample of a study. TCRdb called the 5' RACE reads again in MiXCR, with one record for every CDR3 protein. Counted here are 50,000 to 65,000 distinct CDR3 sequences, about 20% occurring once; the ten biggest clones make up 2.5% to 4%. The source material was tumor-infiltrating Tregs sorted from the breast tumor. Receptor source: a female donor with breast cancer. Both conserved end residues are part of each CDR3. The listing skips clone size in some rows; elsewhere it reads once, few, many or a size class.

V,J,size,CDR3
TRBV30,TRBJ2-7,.,CAWSPPLAPQYF
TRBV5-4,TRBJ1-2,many,CASSFPGGVGYTF
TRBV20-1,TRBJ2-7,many,CSASPRGVYEQYF
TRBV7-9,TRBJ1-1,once,CASSPAGHTEACF
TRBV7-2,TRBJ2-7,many,CASSLRGKESYEQYF
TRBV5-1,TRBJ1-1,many,CASSAENRVNTEAFF
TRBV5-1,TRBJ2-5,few,CASSLALLTKETQYF
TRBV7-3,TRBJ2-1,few,CASSALAGANEQFF
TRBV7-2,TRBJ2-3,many,CASSPPRGSHSTDTQYF
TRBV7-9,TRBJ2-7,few,CASSANGPTAYEQYF
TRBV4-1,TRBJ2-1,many,CASSLLAGSEQFF
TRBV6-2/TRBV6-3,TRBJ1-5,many,CASSYSGGNQPQHF
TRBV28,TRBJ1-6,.,CASSLELGEGSPLHF
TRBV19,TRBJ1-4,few,CASSAGQSLNEKLFF
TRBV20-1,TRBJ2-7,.,CSAKGQGKDEQYF
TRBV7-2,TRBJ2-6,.,CASSLRTGNSGANVLTF
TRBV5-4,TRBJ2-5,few,CASSLGLGSGSQETQYF
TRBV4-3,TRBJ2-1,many,CASSQDRAGGSNEQFF
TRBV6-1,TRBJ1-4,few,CASSGWTATNEKLFF
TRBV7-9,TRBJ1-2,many,CASSLDLDGYTF
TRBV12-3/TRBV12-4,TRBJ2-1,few,CASRESGRVRGEQFF
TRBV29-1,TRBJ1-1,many,CSAHPRTYSTEAFF
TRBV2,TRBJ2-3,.,CATADGGTDTQYF
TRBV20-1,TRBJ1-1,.,CSASSPAGMNTEAFF
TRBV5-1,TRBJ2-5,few,CASSLTGGSQETQYF
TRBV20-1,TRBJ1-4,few,CSARAGTPDEKLFF
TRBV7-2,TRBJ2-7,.,CASSLAILYEQYF
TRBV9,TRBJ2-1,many,CASSVSPRNEQFF
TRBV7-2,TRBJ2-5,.,CASSSYLGTGGETQYF
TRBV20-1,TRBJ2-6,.,CSAVQGGGANVLTF
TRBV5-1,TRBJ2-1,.,CASSLGGFESEQFF
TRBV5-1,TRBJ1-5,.,CASSPGEERQPQHF
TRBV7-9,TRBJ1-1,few,CASSSGQGPAFF
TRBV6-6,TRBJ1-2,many,CASTPLDRPRGGYTF
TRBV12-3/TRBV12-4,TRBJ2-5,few,CASSLARVETQYF
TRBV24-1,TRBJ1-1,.,CATSDPGQEQAFF
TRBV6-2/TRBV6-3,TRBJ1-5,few,CASRATGRGQPQHF
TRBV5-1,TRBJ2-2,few,CASSFAGDVTGKLFF
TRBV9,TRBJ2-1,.,CANSVGLEYDEQFF
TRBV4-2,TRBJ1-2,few,CASSAEIGSSITF
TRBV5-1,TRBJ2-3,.,CASSQTGTTDTQYF
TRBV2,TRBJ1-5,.,CASNGQGWGNQPQHF
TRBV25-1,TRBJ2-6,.,CASSVRGSGANVLTF
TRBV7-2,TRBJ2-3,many,CASSLRGQTTDTQYF
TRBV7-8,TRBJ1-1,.,CASSPPTGLNTEAFF
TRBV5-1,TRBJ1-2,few,CASSPLGPNYGYTF
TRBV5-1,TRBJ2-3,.,CASSPSGDSTDTQYF
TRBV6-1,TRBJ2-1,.,CASSENVWGISYNEQFF
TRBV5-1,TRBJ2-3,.,CASRQRTGDTDTQYF
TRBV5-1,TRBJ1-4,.,CASRSGQGARGEKLFF
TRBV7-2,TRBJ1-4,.,CASKPGTGGEKLFF
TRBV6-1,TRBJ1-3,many,CASSEMKGQTGNTIYF
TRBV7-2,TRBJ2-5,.,CASSPGSFKGETQYF